One sample yielded the 24 T cell receptor beta chains listed below, sequenced in a study of blood T cell repertoires in COVID-19. The repertoire was sequenced with immunoSEQ multiplex PCR; TCRdb's copy has only in-frame clones and lacks some. The profile shows a few hundred thousand clones, roughly 90% of them singletons. Sequencing was carried out using peripheral blood. The receptors derive from a woman aged 25 to 39 with COVID-19, enrolled during active disease.

The J gene is TRBJ2-7, the V gene TRBV6-2 or TRBV6-3; 9 bases map to TRBD1. The CDR3 covers 13 residues. Germline V gene lookup returns CDR1 MNHEY and CDR2 SVGEGT. J was trimmed by 3 bases and V by 5 bases; bases with no gene match: 2. Written as DNA, the CDR3 is TGTGCCAGCAGTGACAGGGGGGACTACGAGCAGTACGTC. This translates into CASSDRGDYEQYV.

This clone was seen once. The genes are TRBV6-2 or TRBV6-3 and TRBJ1-2; no firm D call. V was trimmed by 5 bases and J by 6 bases, leaving 19 bases between them. Germline CDR1 MNHEY, CDR2 SVGEGT. There are 15 residues in the CDR3. DNA of the CDR3: TGTGCCAGCAGTCAGCCGGGAGCAATCGAACATGGCTACACCTTC. It specifies CASSQPGAIEHGYTF.

The genes are TRBV7-9 and TRBJ1-6; D is unclear. The CDR3 covers 15 residues. The ends were cut back, 1 base at V and 8 bases at J, with 12 bases in the middle. Looked up from germline, CDR1 is SEHNR and CDR2 is FQNEAQ (reference sequence). The DNA of the CDR3 is TGTGCCAGCAGCTTAGAAGCGGGTTTGGATTCACCCCTCCACTTT. This translates into CASSLEAGLDSPLHF.

Only one count was recorded for this clone. The chain recombines TRBV7-9 with TRBJ1-1; possible D gene TRBD1, 5 bases. The V gene lost 10 bases and the J gene lost 3 bases, with 15 bases spanning the gap. This CDR3 has 13 amino acids. Germline assignment: CDR1 SEHNR and CDR2 FQNEAQ (reference sequence). CDR3 bases: TGTGCCACCAACGGGCAGGGATACACTGAAGCTTTCTTT. This gives the protein CATNGQGYTEAFF.

The chain links TRBV5-6 to TRBJ1-2; D perhaps matches TRBD1 (5 bases). V lost 4 bases and J lost 1, with 11 bases in between. Germline CDR1 and CDR2: SGHDT and YYEEEE. This CDR3 is built from 14 residues. The CDR3 loop is CASSGAGSNYGYTF. CDR3 nucleotides: TGTGCCAGCAGCGGGGCGGGGAGTAACTATGGCTACACCTTC.

This rearrangement joins TRBV4-3 to TRBJ1-1; 9 positions match TRBD1. The length of the CDR3 is 15 residues. With V trimmed by 8 bases and J by 5 bases, 12 bases remained unmatched. Germline assignment: CDR1 LGHNA and CDR2 YSLEER. The CDR3: CASGPAGQGFTEAFF. CDR3 DNA: TGCGCCAGCGGACCAGCGGGACAGGGTTTTACTGAAGCTTTCTTT.

V is TRBV9 and J is TRBJ1-2; 7 bases fit TRBD1. The V gene end was trimmed by 0 bases and the J gene end by 10 bases; junction bases not matched to a gene: 3. This CDR3 comprises 12 residues. The germline gives CDR1 SGDLS, CDR2 YYNGEE. CDR3 in DNA: TGTGCCAGCAGCGTAGAGGGGACAGTCTACACCTTC. Translating it yields CASSVEGTVYTF.

This rearrangement joins TRBV11-3 to TRBJ1-1; 7 positions match TRBD1. The CDR3 covers 12 residues. Trimming took 7 bases from V and 3 from J; bases not matched to a gene: 2. CDR1 is SGHNT and CDR2 is YENEEA in the germline V gene. CDR3 protein: CASTQGDTEAFF. The CDR3 DNA follows: TGTGCCAGCACCCAGGGGGACACTGAAGCTTTCTTT.

The V gene is TRBV10-3, the J gene TRBJ2-2; unclear D gene. V was pared by 0 bases and J by 1 base, with 12 bases between. Germline V CDR1 and CDR2: ENHRY, SYGVKD. The CDR3 has 17 amino acids. The CDR3 nucleotides read TGTGCCATCAGTGAGTCGGTTGCCCCCGGGAACACCGGGGAGCTGTTTTTT. It specifies CAISESVAPGNTGELFF.

This sequence joins TRBV2 and TRBJ1-1; the match to TRBD1 covers 7 bases. Trimming took 3 bases from V and 7 from J; bases not matched to a gene: 2. CDR1 and CDR2 (germline): SNHLY, FYNNEI. The CDR3 is 12 amino acids. The CDR3 sequence is CASSEQGGEAFF. DNA of the CDR3: TGTGCCAGCAGTGAGCAGGGGGGTGAAGCTTTCTTT.

The chain combines TRBV27 with TRBJ2-7; 11 bases agree with TRBD1. Per germline, CDR1 MNHEY and CDR2 SMNVEV (reference sequence). V lost 6 bases and J lost 5; bases outside the gene matches: 9. The CDR3 extends over 15 amino acids. CDR3 in DNA: TGTGCCAGCAGACTTCGCCGGGACAGGGGGAACGAGCAGTACTTC. It yields the protein CASRLRRDRGNEQYF.

This chain links TRBV10-3 with TRBJ2-5; 7 positions agree with TRBD2. The V and J ends lost 8 bases and 0 bases, in that order; junction bases with no gene match: 0. Germline CDR1 reads ENHRY; CDR2 reads SYGVKD. This CDR3 spans 12 amino acids. The CDR3 loop is CAIGGDQETQYF. For the CDR3, the DNA is TGTGCCATCGGGGGGGACCAAGAGACCCAGTACTTC.

This rearrangement joins TRBV5-1 to TRBJ2-3, with D possibly matching TRBD2 (5 bases). CDR3 size: 15 residues. CDR1 is SGHRS and CDR2 is YFSETQ in the germline V gene. Between the trimmed V and J ends, which lost 4 bases and 4 bases, there was a span of 16 bases. CDR3 DNA sequence: TGCGCCAGCAGCCCTGCATTAGATAGCGCAGATACGCAGTATTTT. Translation gives CASSPALDSADTQYF.

This chain links TRBV19 with TRBJ1-1, with D possibly TRBD1 on 5 matching bases. This CDR3 contains 15 residues. The germline V and J ends were trimmed by 1 base and 4 bases, with 13 bases remaining between them. CDR1 and CDR2 (germline): LNHDA, SQIVND (reference sequence). The CDR3 DNA follows: TGTGCCAGTAGTATAGTGGTCAGGGTGGGCACTGAAGCTTTCTTT. Its translation: CASSIVVRVGTEAFF.

The chain is built from TRBV11-3 and TRBJ2-3, with 10 bases matching TRBD1. The CDR3 totals 16 residues. The J segment lost 6 bases and the V segment lost 1 base, leaving 7 bases of the junction unmatched. Germline V gene sequence: CDR1 SGHNT, CDR2 YENEEA. CDR3 DNA sequence: TGTGCCAGCAGCTTAGCCCGGACAGGGGGTCTCGATACGCAGTATTTT. Translating it yields CASSLARTGGLDTQYF.

This chain joins TRBV27 and TRBJ1-1, with D perhaps matching TRBD1 (5 bases). V was cut by 0 bases and J by 6 bases, with 23 bases left in between. Germline CDR1 is MNHEY and CDR2 is SMNVEV (reference sequence). The CDR3 runs to 18 residues. Here the CDR3 DNA reads TGTGCCAGCAGTTTATCAGGACCCCCTGGGGGGATAGGGTCTGAAGCTTTCTTT. Protein product: CASSLSGPPGGIGSEAFF.

This clone is a singleton in its sample. The CDR3 loop is CASSQYHAGTGGRDSPLHF. CDR3 sequence (DNA): TGCGCCAGCAGCCAATACCACGCCGGGACAGGGGGCCGTGATTCACCCCTCCACTTT. This chain uses TRBV4-1 with TRBJ1-6; 12 bases agree with TRBD1. Germline CDR1 MGHRA, CDR2 YSYEKL. V lost 2 bases and J lost 8; bases outside the gene matches: 13. The CDR3 runs 19 residues.

The CDR3 coding sequence is TGTGCCACCAGCATAAACAGGGGGCTCGGAGATACGCAGTATTTT. Translating it yields CATSINRGLGDTQYF. V gene TRBV15 combines with J gene TRBJ2-3; 9 positions agree with TRBD1. The V segment lost 4 bases and the J segment 5 bases; nucleotides outside the gene matches: 7. There are 15 residues in the CDR3. The germline V gene has CDR1 LNHNV and CDR2 YYDKDF (reference sequence).

V is TRBV12-5 and J is TRBJ2-5; 7 bases fit TRBD1. This CDR3 is 14 amino acids long. Unmatched junction bases numbered 7, after V lost 6 bases and J lost 3 bases. CDR1 and CDR2 (germline): LGHNT, FRNRAP. CDR3 residues: CASGGTGTEETQYF. DNA of the CDR3: TGTGCTAGTGGGGGAACCGGGACAGAAGAGACCCAGTACTTC.

The rearrangement links TRBV10-3 to TRBJ2-7, with TRBD2 matching 10 bases. Germline assignment: CDR1 ENHRY and CDR2 SYGVKD. The CDR3 is made up of 17 amino acids. The trim removed 2 bases at V and 5 bases at J, leaving 12 bases unmatched. This CDR3 is CAISERVLASGSDEQYV. The CDR3 coding sequence is TGTGCCATCAGTGAGAGGGTCTTGGCTAGCGGGAGCGACGAGCAGTACGTC.

This clone was detected ten times or more. CDR3 region: CASSFRRDRGYEQFF. The CDR3 bases are TGTGCCAGCAGCTTTCGCCGGGACAGGGGTTATGAGCAGTTCTTC. J is TRBJ2-1 and V is TRBV11-3; 10 nucleotides match TRBD1. V lost 3 bases and J lost 8; bases outside the gene matches: 7. CDR1 is SGHNT and CDR2 is YENEEA in the germline V gene. The CDR3 consists of 15 residues.

The chain links TRBV7-9 to TRBJ1-1, with a possible D match to TRBD1 (6 bases). Trimming left V 7 bases short and J 3 bases short, with 12 bases between. There are 13 residues in the CDR3. CDR1 SEHNR and CDR2 FQNEAQ come from the germline V gene (reference sequence). The CDR3 DNA sequence: TGTGCCAGCATCGCCAGGGGCGACACTGAAGCTTTCTTT. Its translation is CASIARGDTEAFF.

The gene calls are TRBV7-9 and TRBJ2-1; no reliable D call. The germline gives CDR1 SEHNR, CDR2 FQNEAQ (reference sequence). V was shortened by 3 bases and J by 8 bases, with 8 bases between the two germline ends. The CDR3 extends over 12 amino acids. For the CDR3, the DNA is TGTGCCAGCAGCTTCAGCGCTGATGAGCAGTTCTTC. Its protein is CASSFSADEQFF.

The CDR3 here is CASSLAMGGNQPQHF. CDR3 coding DNA: TGTGCCAGCAGCTTAGCGATGGGCGGCAATCAGCCCCAGCATTTT. The chain combines TRBV7-2 with TRBJ1-5; no clear D. V dropped 0 bases and J dropped 2 bases, with 8 bases sitting between them. Germline V gene sequence: CDR1 SGHTA, CDR2 FQGNSA. The CDR3 spans 15 residues.